This T cell receptor (beta chain) was retrieved from a study of post-analysis software for immune sequencing data. Points from the study as a whole: TRBV5-6, TRBV5-1 and TRBV20-1 were among roughly five TRBV segments more frequent in patients than controls. Relative to controls, patients with multiple sclerosis showed significantly lower normalized Chao1 diversity. Batch-matched samples strongly co-clustered by F measure.

Germline V gene lookup returns CDR1 MNHEY and CDR2 SVGAGI. The CDR3 has 16 amino acids. V lost 2 bases and J lost 7, with 21 bases in between. Note on this clonotype: Its specificity is not known.

Unique molecular identifiers had been added to the TCR beta cDNA libraries. TCRdb re-called the PCR reads with MiXCR, one entry per CDR3 protein. This sample has around 190,000 distinct CDR3 sequences; roughly 28% occur once, and the top ten carry less than 4%. The sequence came from a girl aged 2 to 17 with multiple sclerosis. The chain recombines TRBV6-5 with TRBJ2-7; D unclear. The specimen was blood. CDR3 nucleotides: TGTGCCAGCAGTTACCAACCGTACCCCTCCTACAATGAGCAGTACTTC. It yields the protein CASSYQPYPSYNEQYF.